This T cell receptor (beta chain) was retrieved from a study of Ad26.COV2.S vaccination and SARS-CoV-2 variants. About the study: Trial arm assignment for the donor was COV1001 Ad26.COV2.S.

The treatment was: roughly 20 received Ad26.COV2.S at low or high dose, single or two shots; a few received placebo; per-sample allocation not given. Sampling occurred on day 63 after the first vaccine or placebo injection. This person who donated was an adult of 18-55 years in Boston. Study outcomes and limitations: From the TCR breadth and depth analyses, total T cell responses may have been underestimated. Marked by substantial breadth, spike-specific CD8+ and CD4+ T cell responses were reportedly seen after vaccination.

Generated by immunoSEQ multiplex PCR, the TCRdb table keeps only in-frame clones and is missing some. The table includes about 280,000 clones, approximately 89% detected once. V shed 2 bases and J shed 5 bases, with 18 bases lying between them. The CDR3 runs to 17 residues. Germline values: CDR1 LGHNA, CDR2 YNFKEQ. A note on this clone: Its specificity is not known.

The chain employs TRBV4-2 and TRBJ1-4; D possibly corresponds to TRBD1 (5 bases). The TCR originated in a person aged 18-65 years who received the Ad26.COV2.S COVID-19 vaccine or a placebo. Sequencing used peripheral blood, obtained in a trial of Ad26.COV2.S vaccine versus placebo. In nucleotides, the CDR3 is TGTGCCAGCAGCCAAAACCTCCCCGGGACCGGGAATGAAAAACTGTTTTTT. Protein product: CASSQNLPGTGNEKLFF.